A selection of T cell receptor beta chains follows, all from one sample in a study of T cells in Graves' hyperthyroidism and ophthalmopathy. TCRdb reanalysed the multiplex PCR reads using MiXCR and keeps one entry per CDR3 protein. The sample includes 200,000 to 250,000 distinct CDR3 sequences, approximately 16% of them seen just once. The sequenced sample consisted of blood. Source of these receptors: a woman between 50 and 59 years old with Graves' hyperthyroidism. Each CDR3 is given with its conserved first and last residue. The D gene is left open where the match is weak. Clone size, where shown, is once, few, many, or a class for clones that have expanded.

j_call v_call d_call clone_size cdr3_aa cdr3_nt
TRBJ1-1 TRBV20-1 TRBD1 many CSAITGTGNTEAFF TGCAGTGCTATCACCGGGACAGGGAACACTGAAGCTTTCTTT
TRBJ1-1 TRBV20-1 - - CSARPGTDTEAFF TGCAGTGCTAGACCCGGGACTGACACTGAAGCTTTCTTT
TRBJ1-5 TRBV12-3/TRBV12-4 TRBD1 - CASSFGQGQPQHF TGTGCCAGCAGTTTCGGACAGGGCCAGCCCCAGCATTTT
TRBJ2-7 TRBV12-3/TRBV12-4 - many CASSLAWDEQYF TGTGCCAGCAGTTTAGCGTGGGACGAGCAGTACTTC
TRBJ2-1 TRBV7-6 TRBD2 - CASSLVREAHNEQFF TGTGCCAGCAGCTTAGTGCGGGAGGCTCACAATGAGCAGTTCTTC
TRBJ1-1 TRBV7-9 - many CASSFPEKNTEAFF TGTGCCAGCAGCTTCCCAGAGAAGAACACTGAAGCTTTCTTT
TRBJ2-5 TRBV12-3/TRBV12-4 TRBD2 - CASRLAGGSETQYF TGTGCCAGCAGACTAGCGGGAGGGTCAGAGACCCAGTACTTC
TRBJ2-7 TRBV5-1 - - CASSQDRWVYEQYF TGTGCCAGCAGCCAAGATCGTTGGGTCTACGAGCAGTACTTC
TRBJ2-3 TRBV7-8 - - CASSLAVDFTDTQYF TGTGCCAGCAGCTTAGCGGTGGACTTCACAGATACGCAGTATTTT
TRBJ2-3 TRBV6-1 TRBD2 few CASRGGSVGDTQYF TGTGCCAGCAGGGGCGGGAGTGTTGGAGATACGCAGTATTTT
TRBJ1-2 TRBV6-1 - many CASSEGETYGYTF TGTGCCAGCAGTGAGGGGGAAACCTATGGCTACACCTTC
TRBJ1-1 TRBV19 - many CASSIGQGITEAFF TGTGCCAGTAGTATTGGTCAAGGGATCACTGAAGCTTTCTTT
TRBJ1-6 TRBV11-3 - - CASSLGPPKGSPLHF TGTGCCAGCAGCCTTGGACCACCCAAGGGTTCACCCCTCCACTTT
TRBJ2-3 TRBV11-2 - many CASSPGQSQYTDTQYF TGTGCCAGCAGCCCAGGGCAGTCTCAGTACACAGATACGCAGTATTTT
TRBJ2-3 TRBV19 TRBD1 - CASSIDRGDTQYF TGTGCCAGTAGTATCGACAGGGGAGATACGCAGTATTTT
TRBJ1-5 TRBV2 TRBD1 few CASTTVSGGQPQHF TGTGCCAGTACAACGGTTTCAGGGGGTCAGCCCCAGCATTTT
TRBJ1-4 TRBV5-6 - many CASSLVGPSEKLFF TGTGCCAGCAGCTTGGTGGGTCCCAGTGAAAAACTGTTTTTT
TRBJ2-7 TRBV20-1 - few CSARDQGASVLDEQYF TGCAGTGCTAGAGATCAAGGGGCTAGTGTTTTGGACGAGCAGTACTTC
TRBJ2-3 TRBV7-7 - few CASSRHTDRRDTQYF TGTGCTAGCAGCCGCCATACCGACAGGCGGGATACGCAGTATTTT
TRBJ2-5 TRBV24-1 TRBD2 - CATSDMTSGDQETQYF TGTGCCACCAGTGATATGACTAGCGGAGACCAAGAGACCCAGTACTTC
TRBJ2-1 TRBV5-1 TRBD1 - CASTSRDRGLNEQFF TGCGCCAGCACCTCCCGGGACAGGGGGCTTAATGAGCAGTTCTTC
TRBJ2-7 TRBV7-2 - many CASSLAVTGEQYF TGTGCCAGCAGCTTAGCGGTCACGGGAGAGCAGTACTTC
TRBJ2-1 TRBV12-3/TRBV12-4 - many CASSQRGSNEQFF TGTGCCAGCAGCCAACGCGGGTCAAATGAGCAGTTCTTC
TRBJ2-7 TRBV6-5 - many CASSYSGLGRRNEQYF TGTGCCAGCAGTTACTCGGGCTTGGGTAGGCGAAACGAGCAGTACTTC
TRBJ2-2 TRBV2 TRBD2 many CASRPLAGGWTGELFF TGTGCCAGCCGTCCACTAGCGGGAGGATGGACCGGGGAGCTGTTTTTT
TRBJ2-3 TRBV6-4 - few CASSASFGRTDTQYF TGTGCCAGCAGTGCGTCTTTTGGGCGGACAGATACGCAGTATTTT
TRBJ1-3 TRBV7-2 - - CASSLDSFSGNTIYF TGTGCCAGCAGCTTAGACAGTTTCTCTGGAAACACCATATATTTT
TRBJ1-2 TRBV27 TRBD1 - CASSRGQGAFGYTF TGTGCCAGCAGCCGGGGACAGGGGGCTTTTGGCTACACCTTC
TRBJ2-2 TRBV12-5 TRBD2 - CASGGTLAGVAGELFF TGTGCTAGTGGTGGGACGCTAGCGGGAGTGGCCGGGGAGCTGTTTTTT
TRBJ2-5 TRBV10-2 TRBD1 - CASSESGTGDLYF TGCGCCAGCAGTGAGTCCGGGACAGGGGATTTGTACTTC
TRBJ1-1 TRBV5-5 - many CASSQSGRTEAFF TGTGCCAGCAGCCAGTCAGGGAGAACTGAAGCTTTCTTT
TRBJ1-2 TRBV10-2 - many CASTNSDYGYTF TGCGCCAGCACTAACAGCGACTATGGCTACACCTTC
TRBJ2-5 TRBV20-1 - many CSARAPGAAQKETQYF TGCAGTGCTAGAGCCCCCGGGGCAGCGCAAAAAGAGACCCAGTACTTC
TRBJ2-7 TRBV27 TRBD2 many CASTRRASGSMVEQYF TGTGCCAGCACTCGGAGGGCTAGCGGGAGCATGGTCGAGCAGTACTTC
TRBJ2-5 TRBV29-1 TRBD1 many CSDRGTGQTQYF TGCAGCGACAGAGGGACAGGGCAGACCCAGTACTTC
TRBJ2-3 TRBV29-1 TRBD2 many CSVGASGYADTQYF TGCAGCGTTGGAGCTAGCGGGTACGCAGATACGCAGTATTTT
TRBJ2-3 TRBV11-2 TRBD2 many CASSPWPGTSGRAGDTQYF TGTGCCAGCAGCCCATGGCCCGGGACTAGCGGGAGGGCTGGAGATACGCAGTATTTT
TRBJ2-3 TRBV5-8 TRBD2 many CASSLRLAGRTDTQYF TGTGCCAGCAGCTTGAGGCTAGCGGGACGCACAGATACGCAGTATTTT
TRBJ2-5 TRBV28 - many CASRQGRQETQYF TGTGCCAGCAGACAAGGACGGCAAGAGACCCAGTACTTC
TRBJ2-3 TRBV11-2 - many CASSLFRSENIDTQYF TGTGCCAGCAGCTTATTTCGAAGCGAGAACATAGATACGCAGTATTTT
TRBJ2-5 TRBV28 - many CATRRASAETQYF TGTGCCACAAGACGGGCCTCTGCGGAGACCCAGTACTTC
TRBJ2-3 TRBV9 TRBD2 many CASSGLAERYGTQYF TGTGCCAGCAGCGGACTAGCGGAGCGTTACGGTACGCAGTATTTT
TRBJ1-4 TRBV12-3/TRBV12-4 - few CASSVGVLNEKLFF TGTGCCAGCAGTGTCGGGGTACTCAATGAAAAACTGTTTTTT
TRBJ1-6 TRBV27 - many CASSPYPPGNSPLHF TGTGCCAGCAGTCCCTATCCCCCGGGGAATTCACCCCTCCACTTT
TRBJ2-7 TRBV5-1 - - CASSLRFFGSYEQYF TGCGCCAGCAGCTTGCGGTTTTTCGGTTCCTACGAGCAGTACTTC
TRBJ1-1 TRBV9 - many CASSVGDGTDTEAFF TGTGCCAGCAGCGTAGGGGACGGGACTGACACTGAAGCTTTCTTT
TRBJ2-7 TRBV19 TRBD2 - CASRGGLAGEQQYF TGTGCCAGTAGGGGGGGACTAGCGGGGGAGCAGCAGTACTTC
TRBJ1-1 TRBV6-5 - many CASSYRAGDTEAFF TGTGCCAGCAGTTACAGGGCGGGTGATACTGAAGCTTTCTTT
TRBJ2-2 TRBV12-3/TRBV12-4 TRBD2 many CASSPGGAGVVAGELFF TGTGCCAGCAGTCCCGGGGGGGCCGGAGTTGTTGCCGGGGAGCTGTTTTTT
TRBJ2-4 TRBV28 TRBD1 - CASSLGQGYRTGQYF TGTGCCAGCAGCCTTGGACAGGGGTATCGGACGGGTCAGTACTTC